Presented here are 14 T cell receptor beta chains from one specimen sequenced in a study of T cells in tuberculosis. Cells were sorted from thawed PBMC rested overnight and stained with GMM-loaded CD1B tetramer, viability dye and anti-CD3. The CD1B tetramers carried C32 glucose monomycolate purified from Rhodococcus equi. Using immunoSEQ multiplex PCR, the repertoire was profiled, and TCRdb retains in-frame clones only, with some absent. The sample holds 55,000 to 65,000 clones, around 81% seen once. What was sequenced was CD1b-GMM tetramer-negative cells sorted from PBMCs. All receptors derive from an adult woman with latent tuberculosis.

This chain joins TRBV5-4 and TRBJ1-2; D ambiguous. V was cut by 1 base and J by 2 bases, with 6 bases left in between. The CDR3 runs 13 residues. Germline-derived CDR1 and CDR2 are SGHNT and YYREEE (reference sequence). The CDR3: CASSLNSNYGYTF. CDR3 nucleotide sequence: TGTGCCAGCAGCTTGAACAGCAACTATGGCTACACCTTC.

This chain joins TRBV6-6 and TRBJ1-5; D may be TRBD1 (5 bases). Germline assignment: CDR1 MNHNY and CDR2 SVGAGI (reference sequence). Trimming stripped 6 bases from V and 3 bases from J, with 9 bases between. The CDR3 covers 13 residues. For the CDR3, the DNA is TGTGCCAGCAGCGGACATGTCAATCAGCCCCAGCATTTT. Its protein is CASSGHVNQPQHF.

This clone has a handful of counts. This rearrangement joins TRBV7-8 to TRBJ1-3, with D unclear. Trimming shortened V by 1 base and J by 4 bases, and 23 bases separated the two germline ends. CDR1 is SGHVS and CDR2 is FQNEAQ in the germline V gene. The CDR3 runs to 19 residues. DNA for the CDR3: TGTGCCAGCAGCTTAGAGACTGGGTCAGGCCCGAGGGCGGGAAACACCATATATTTT. Amino acid sequence: CASSLETGSGPRAGNTIYF.

This clone was detected only a few times. The rearrangement links TRBV6-6 to TRBJ2-1; D gene uncertain. The CDR3 is 13 amino acids. V was trimmed by 0 bases and J by 12 bases, leaving 12 bases between them. CDR1 MNHNY and CDR2 SVGAGI come from the germline V gene (reference sequence). The CDR3 DNA sequence: TGTGCCAGCAGTTACTCGTATCTATTCGGGCAGTTCTTC. It translates to CASSYSYLFGQFF.

The chain couples TRBV5-4 to TRBJ2-7; TRBD2 agrees at 8 bases. Germline CDR1 and CDR2: SGHNT and YYREEE (reference sequence). The CDR3 covers 14 residues. J lost 0 bases, V lost 9 bases, and 8 bases had no gene match. CDR3 DNA sequence: TGTGCCACCAAGACTAGCGAATCCTCCTACGAGCAGTACTTC. Protein sequence: CATKTSESSYEQYF.

V gene TRBV6-5 combines with J gene TRBJ1-2, with TRBD1 identical over 7 bases. Germline V CDR1 and CDR2: MNHEY, SVGAGI. The CDR3 length is 12 residues. With 2 bases clipped from V and 6 bases from J, the junction kept 0 bases outside the gene matches. The DNA for the CDR3 is TGTGCCAGCAGTTACGACAGGGATGGCTACACCTTC. It yields the protein CASSYDRDGYTF.

The count of this clone is one. The chain links TRBV5-4 to TRBJ1-6, with TRBD1 identical over 7 bases. The V and J ends lost 4 bases and 5 bases, in that order; junction bases with no gene match: 9. The CDR3 runs 16 residues. Germline CDR1 and CDR2: SGHNT and YYREEE (reference sequence). CDR3 nucleotide sequence: TGTGCCAGCAGCGGCCGAACAGGGGTAAATAATTCACCCCTCCACTTT. This sequence encodes CASSGRTGVNNSPLHF.

This sequence joins TRBV7-9 and TRBJ2-1, with 11 positions matching TRBD2. The CDR3 has 16 residues. Germline V gene lookup returns CDR1 SEHNR and CDR2 FQNEAQ (reference sequence). Trimming took 4 bases from V and 4 from J; bases not matched to a gene: 6. Here the CDR3 reads CASSSSLAGAYNEQFF. In DNA, the CDR3 is TGTGCCAGCAGCTCCTCACTAGCGGGGGCATACAATGAGCAGTTCTTC.

The CDR3 DNA reads TGCAGCGTTGTTGAGGGATACTATGGCTACACCTTC. Translation gives CSVVEGYYGYTF. This chain links TRBV29-1 with TRBJ1-2; D is ambiguous. From germline, CDR1 is SQVTM and CDR2 ANQGSEA. V was pared by 4 bases and J by 3 bases, with 9 bases between. The CDR3 is 12 amino acids.

The V gene is TRBV30, the J gene TRBJ2-1; 8 positions match TRBD2. CDR3 size: 15 residues. J was trimmed by 10 bases and V by 1 base; bases with no gene match: 12. Per the germline V gene, CDR1 is GTSNPN and CDR2 is SVGIG (reference sequence). The CDR3 DNA reads TGTGCCTGGAGTGCGGTAATAGCGGGGCCCCAGGAGCAGTTCTTC. This translates into CAWSAVIAGPQEQFF.

The chain combines TRBV4-1 with TRBJ1-1, with D unresolved. The V and J ends lost 0 bases and 1 base respectively, with 15 bases between them. Germline CDR1 and CDR2: MGHRA and YSYEKL. The CDR3 contains 17 residues. The DNA for the CDR3 is TGCGCCAGCAGCCAAGAATGGGGAGGATATCGGAACACTGAAGCTTTCTTT. It encodes CASSQEWGGYRNTEAFF.

V usage is TRBV12-5 and J usage is TRBJ2-1; D is possibly TRBD2 (7 bases). Germline V gene lookup returns CDR1 LGHNT and CDR2 FRNRAP. The V end was cut by 5 bases, the J end by 5 bases, with 16 bases between. This CDR3 region has 15 residues. CDR3 region: CASGPSGGHNNEQFF. The CDR3 DNA follows: TGTGCTAGTGGTCCCTCCGGGGGGCATAACAATGAGCAGTTCTTC.

The chain uses TRBV2 and TRBJ2-7; no definite D call. V shed 4 bases and J shed 4 bases, with 2 bases lying between them. In germline, CDR1 is SNHLY, CDR2 FYNNEI. This CDR3 is 10 amino acids long. The CDR3 region is CASSAYEQYF. CDR3 bases: TGTGCCAGCAGTGCGTACGAGCAGTACTTC.

V gene TRBV28 combines with J gene TRBJ1-5; unclear D gene. The CDR3 contains 13 residues. Germline CDR1 is MDHEN and CDR2 is SYDVKM. CDR3 loop: CGSDRYSNQPQHF. The CDR3 DNA reads TGTGGTTCTGATCGCTATAGCAATCAGCCCCAGCATTTT. The full variable domain, completed using reference TRBV28 and TRBJ1-5, is DVKVTQSSRYLVKRTGEKVFLECVQDMDHENMFWYRQDPGLGLRLIYFSYDVKMKEKGDIPEGYSVSREKKERFSLILESASTNQTSMYLCGSDRYSNQPQHFGDGTRLSIL.